The entry below describes one TCR beta chain. The antigen is unknown. The CDR3 runs to 14 residues. CDR1 is SGHKS, CDR2 YYEKEE, per germline (reference sequence). V lost 5 bases and J lost 3, with 12 bases in between. The sample is drawn from a study of siplizumab effects on memory and regulatory T cells. The study, taken as a whole, reports: Siplizumab, the agent tested, significantly reduced alloreactive sequences traceable to unstimulated CD4+ memory cells. Versus less than 35% in controls, the mappable alloreactive CD4+ clones averaged roughly 75% Treg-derived with siplizumab. The authors could not assign a naive or memory phenotype to roughly 75-97% of proliferating CD4+ or CD8+ clones.

Generated by immunoSEQ multiplex PCR, the TCRdb table keeps only in-frame clones and is missing some. The top ten clones hold about 0.1% of a sample with roughly 60,000 clones, just over 95% of them seen once. Sample: naive CD8+ T cells sorted from blood. The clonotype comes from a human donor in good health. The V call is TRBV5-5, the J call TRBJ1-5; D gene unclear. This chain's CDR3 is CASSRDEVNQPQHF. DNA of the CDR3: TGTGCCAGCAGTCGGGATGAGGTCAATCAGCCCCAGCATTTT.